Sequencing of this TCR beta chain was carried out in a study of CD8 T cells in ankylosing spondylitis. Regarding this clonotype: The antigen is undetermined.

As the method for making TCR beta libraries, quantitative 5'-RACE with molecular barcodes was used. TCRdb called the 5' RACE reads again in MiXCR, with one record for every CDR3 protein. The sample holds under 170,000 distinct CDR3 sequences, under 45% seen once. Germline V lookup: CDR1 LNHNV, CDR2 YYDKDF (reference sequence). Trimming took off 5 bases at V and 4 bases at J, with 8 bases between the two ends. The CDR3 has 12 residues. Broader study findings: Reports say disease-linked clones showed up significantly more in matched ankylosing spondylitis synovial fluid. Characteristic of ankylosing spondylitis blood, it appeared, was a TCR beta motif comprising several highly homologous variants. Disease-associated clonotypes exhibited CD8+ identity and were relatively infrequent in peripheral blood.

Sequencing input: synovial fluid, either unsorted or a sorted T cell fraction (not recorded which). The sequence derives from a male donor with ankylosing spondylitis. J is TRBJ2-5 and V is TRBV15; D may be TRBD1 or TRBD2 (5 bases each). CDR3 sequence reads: CATSGGRETQYF. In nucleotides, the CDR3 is TGTGCCACCAGCGGGGGACGAGAGACCCAGTACTTC.